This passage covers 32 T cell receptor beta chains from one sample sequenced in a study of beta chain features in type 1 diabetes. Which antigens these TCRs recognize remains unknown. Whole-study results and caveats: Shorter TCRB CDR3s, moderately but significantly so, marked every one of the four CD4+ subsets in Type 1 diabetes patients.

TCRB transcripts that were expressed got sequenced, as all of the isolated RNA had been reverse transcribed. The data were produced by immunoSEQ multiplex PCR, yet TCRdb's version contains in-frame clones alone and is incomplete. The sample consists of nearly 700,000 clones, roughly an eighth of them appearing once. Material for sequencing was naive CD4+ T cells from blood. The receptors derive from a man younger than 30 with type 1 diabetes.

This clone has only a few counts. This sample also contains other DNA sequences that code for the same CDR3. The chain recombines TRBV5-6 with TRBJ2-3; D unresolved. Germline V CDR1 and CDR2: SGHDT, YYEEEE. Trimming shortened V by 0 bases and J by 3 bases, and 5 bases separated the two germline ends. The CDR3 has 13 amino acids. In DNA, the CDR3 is TGTGCCAGCAGCTTGGGATCGACAGATACGCAGTATTTT. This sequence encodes CASSLGSTDTQYF.

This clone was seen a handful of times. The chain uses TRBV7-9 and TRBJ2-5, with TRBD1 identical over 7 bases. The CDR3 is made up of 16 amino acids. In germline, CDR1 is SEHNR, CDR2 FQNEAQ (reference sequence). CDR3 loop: CYHPKMTGWNTETQYF. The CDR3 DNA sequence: TGTTACCACCCTAAAATGACAGGGTGGAATACGGAGACCCAGTACTTC.

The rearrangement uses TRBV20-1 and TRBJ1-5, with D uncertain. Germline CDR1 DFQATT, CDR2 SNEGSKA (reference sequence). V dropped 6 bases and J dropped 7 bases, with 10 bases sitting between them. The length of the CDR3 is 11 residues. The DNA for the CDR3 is TGCAGTGCCGGGCGGGAACAGCCCCAGCATTTT. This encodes CSAGREQPQHF.

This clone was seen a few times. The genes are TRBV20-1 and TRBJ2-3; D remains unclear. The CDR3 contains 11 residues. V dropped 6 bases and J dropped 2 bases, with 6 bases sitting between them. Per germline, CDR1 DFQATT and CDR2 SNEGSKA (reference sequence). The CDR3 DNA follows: TGCAGTGCCCGGGCCACAGATACGCAGTATTTT. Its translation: CSARATDTQYF.

The CDR3 sequence: CASSSGLQSSTDTQYF. The CDR3 bases are TGCGCCAGCAGCTCGGGACTTCAATCTAGCACAGATACGCAGTATTTT. V and J are TRBV5-1 and TRBJ2-3; TRBD2 might be the D (6 bases). This CDR3 spans 16 amino acids. Per the germline V gene, CDR1 is SGHRS and CDR2 is YFSETQ. V lost 3 bases to trimming and J lost 0 bases, with 14 bases between them.

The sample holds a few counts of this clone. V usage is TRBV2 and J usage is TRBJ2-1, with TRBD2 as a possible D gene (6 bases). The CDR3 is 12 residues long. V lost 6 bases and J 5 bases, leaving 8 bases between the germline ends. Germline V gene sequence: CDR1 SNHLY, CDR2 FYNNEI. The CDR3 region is CASRGLNNEQFF. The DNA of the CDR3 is TGTGCCAGCAGGGGACTCAACAATGAGCAGTTCTTC.

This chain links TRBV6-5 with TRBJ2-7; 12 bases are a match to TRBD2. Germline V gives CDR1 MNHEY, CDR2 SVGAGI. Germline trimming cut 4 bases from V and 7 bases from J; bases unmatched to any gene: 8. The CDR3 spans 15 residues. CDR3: CASSSATSGGVEQYF. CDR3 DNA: TGTGCCAGCAGTTCTGCGACTAGCGGGGGTGTGGAGCAGTACTTC.

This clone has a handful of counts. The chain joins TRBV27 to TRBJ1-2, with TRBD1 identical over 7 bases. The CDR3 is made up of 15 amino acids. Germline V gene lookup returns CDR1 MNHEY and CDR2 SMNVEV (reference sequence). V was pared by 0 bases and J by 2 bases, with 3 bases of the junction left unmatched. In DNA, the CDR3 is TGTGCCAGCAGTTTATCAGGGGGACAGAACTATGGCTACACCTTC. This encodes CASSLSGGQNYGYTF.

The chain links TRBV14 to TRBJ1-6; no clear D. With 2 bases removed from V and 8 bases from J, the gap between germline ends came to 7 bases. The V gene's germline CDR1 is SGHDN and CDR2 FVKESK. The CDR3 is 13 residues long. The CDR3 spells CASSQFGYSPLHF. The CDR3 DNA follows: TGTGCCAGCAGCCAATTCGGGTATTCACCCCTCCACTTT.

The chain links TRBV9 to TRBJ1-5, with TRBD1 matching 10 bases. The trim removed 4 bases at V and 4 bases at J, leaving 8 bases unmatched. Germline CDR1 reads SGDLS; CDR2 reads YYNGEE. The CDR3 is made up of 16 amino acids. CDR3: CASSPGVDRGNQPQHF. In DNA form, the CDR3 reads TGTGCCAGCAGCCCAGGGGTGGACAGGGGGAATCAGCCCCAGCATTTT.

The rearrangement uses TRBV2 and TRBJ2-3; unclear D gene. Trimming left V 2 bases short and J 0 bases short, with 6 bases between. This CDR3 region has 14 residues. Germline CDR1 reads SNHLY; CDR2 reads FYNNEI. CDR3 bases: TGTGCCAGCAGTGAACAGAGAAGCACAGATACGCAGTATTTT. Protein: CASSEQRSTDTQYF.

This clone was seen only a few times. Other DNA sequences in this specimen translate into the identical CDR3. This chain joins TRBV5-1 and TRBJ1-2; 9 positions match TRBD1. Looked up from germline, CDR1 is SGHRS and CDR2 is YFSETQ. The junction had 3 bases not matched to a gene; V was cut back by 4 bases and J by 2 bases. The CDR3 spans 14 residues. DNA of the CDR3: TGCGCCAGCAGCCTGGGACAGGGCAACTATGGCTACACCTTC. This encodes CASSLGQGNYGYTF.

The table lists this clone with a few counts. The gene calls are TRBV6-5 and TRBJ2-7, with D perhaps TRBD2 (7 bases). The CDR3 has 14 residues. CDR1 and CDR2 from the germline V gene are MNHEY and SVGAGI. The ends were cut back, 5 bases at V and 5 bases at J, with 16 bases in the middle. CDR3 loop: CASSTTRGADEQYF. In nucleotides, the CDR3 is TGTGCCAGCAGTACCACACGGGGGGCCGACGAGCAGTACTTC.

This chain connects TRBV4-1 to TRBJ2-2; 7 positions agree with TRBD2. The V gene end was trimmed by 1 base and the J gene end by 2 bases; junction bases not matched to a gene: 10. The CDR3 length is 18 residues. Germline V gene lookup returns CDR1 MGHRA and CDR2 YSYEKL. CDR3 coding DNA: TGCGCCAGCAGCCAAGGGCGGGGGTGGAGGCGAAACACCGGGGAGCTGTTTTTT. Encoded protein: CASSQGRGWRRNTGELFF.

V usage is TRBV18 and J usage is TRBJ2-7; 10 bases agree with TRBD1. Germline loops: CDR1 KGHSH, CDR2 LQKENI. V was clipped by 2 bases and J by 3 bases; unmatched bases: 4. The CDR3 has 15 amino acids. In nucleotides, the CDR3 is TGTGCCAGCTCACCAGGACGGACAGGGGGCTACGAGCAGTACTTC. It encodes CASSPGRTGGYEQYF.

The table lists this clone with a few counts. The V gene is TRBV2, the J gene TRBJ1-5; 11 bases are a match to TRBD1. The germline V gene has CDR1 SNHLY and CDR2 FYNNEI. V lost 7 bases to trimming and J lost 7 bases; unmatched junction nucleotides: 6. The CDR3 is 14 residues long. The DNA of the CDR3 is TGTGCCAGCACCGGGACAGGGGGATCGCAGCCCCAGCATTTT. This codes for CASTGTGGSQPQHF.

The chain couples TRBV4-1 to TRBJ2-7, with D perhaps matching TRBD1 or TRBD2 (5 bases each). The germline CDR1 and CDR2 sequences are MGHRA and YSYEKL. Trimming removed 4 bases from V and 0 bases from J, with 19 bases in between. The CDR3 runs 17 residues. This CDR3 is CASSPQPPGTVSYEQYF. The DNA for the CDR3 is TGCGCCAGCAGCCCACAACCGCCCGGGACGGTCTCCTACGAGCAGTACTTC.

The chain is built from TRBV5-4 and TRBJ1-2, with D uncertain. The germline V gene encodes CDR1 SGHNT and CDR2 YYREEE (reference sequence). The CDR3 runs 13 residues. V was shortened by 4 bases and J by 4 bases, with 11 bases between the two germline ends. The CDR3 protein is CASSPREGYGYTF. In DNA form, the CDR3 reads TGTGCCAGCAGCCCCAGAGAGGGCTATGGCTACACCTTC.

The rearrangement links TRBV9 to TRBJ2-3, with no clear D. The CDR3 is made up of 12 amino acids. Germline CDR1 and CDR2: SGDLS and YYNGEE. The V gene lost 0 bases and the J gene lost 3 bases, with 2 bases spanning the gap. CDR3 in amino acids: CASSVETDTQYF. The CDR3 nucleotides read TGTGCCAGCAGCGTAGAAACAGATACGCAGTATTTT.

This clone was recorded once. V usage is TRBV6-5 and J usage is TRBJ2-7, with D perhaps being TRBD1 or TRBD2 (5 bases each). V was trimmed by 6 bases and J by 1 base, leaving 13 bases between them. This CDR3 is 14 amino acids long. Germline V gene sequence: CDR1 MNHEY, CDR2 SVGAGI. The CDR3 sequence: CASSPWDPSYEQYF. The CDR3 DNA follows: TGTGCCAGCAGCCCCTGGGACCCGTCCTACGAGCAGTACTTC.

The CDR3 sequence: CASSPGTDFSYEQYF. The CDR3 nucleotides read TGCGCCAGCAGCCCAGGGACAGATTTCTCCTACGAGCAGTACTTC. The rearrangement links TRBV5-1 to TRBJ2-7; the match to TRBD1 covers 7 bases. The V segment lost 4 bases and the J segment 0 bases; nucleotides outside the gene matches: 7. This CDR3 contains 15 residues. The germline gives CDR1 SGHRS, CDR2 YFSETQ.

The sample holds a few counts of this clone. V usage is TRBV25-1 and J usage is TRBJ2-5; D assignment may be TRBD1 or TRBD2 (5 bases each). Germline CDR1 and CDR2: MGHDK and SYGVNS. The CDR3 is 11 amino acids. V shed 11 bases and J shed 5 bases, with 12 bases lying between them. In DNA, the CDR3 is TGTGCCTGCGGTTGGGGGGAGACCCAGTACTTC. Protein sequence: CACGWGETQYF.

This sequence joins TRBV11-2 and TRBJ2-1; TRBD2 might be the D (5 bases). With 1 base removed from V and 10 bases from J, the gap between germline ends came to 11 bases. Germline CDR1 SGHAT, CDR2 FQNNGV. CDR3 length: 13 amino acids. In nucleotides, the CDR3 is TGTGCCAGCAGCTTAGTGTTGCTAGCAGAGCAGTTCTTC. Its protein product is CASSLVLLAEQFF.

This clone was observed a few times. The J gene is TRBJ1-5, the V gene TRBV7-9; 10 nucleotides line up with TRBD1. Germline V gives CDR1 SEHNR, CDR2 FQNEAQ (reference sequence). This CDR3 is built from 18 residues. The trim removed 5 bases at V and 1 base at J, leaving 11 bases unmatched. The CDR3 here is CASSAQGTGEISNQPQHF. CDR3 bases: TGTGCCAGCAGCGCGCAAGGGACAGGGGAGATAAGCAATCAGCCCCAGCATTTT.

The CDR3 DNA is TGCGCCAGCAACCACCCGGGACAGAGGAACACCGGGGAGCTGTTTTTT. Its protein product is CASNHPGQRNTGELFF. The chain links TRBV4-1 to TRBJ2-2; 7 bases map to TRBD1. CDR1 and CDR2 (germline): MGHRA, YSYEKL. The trim removed 7 bases at V and 1 base at J, leaving 9 bases unmatched. The CDR3 runs to 16 residues.

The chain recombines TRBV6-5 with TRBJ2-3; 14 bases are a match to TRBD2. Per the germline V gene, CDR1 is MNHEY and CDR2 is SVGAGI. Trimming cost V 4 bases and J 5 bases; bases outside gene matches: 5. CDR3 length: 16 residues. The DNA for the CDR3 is TGTGCCAGCAGTTGGGGACTAGCGGGGGCCGGAGATACGCAGTATTTT. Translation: CASSWGLAGAGDTQYF.

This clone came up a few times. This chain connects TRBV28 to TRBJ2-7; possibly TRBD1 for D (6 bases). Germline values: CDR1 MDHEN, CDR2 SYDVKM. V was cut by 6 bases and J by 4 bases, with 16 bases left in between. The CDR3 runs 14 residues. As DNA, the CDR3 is TGTGCCAGCAGGAGGTGGGACACTAATTACGAGCAGTACTTC. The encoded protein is CASRRWDTNYEQYF.

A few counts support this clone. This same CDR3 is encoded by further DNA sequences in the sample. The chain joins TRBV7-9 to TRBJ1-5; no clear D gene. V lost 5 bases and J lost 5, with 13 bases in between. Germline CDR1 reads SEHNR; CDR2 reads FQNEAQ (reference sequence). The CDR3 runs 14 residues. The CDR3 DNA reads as TGTGCCAGCAGCCTAGGCGGTGGTCATCAGCCCCAGCATTTT. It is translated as CASSLGGGHQPQHF.

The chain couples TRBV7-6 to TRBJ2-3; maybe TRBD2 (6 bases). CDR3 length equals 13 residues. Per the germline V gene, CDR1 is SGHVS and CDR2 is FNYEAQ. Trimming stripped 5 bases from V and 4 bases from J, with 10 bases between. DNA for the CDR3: TGTGCCAGCAGCCCCAGACTAGCAGATACGCAGTATTTT. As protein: CASSPRLADTQYF.

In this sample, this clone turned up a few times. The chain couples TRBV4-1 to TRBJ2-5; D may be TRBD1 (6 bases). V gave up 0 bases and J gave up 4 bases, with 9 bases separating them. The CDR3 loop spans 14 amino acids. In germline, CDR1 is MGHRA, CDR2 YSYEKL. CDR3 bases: TGCGCCAGCAGCCAAGATAGCAGGGGAGAGACCCAGTACTTC. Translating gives CASSQDSRGETQYF.

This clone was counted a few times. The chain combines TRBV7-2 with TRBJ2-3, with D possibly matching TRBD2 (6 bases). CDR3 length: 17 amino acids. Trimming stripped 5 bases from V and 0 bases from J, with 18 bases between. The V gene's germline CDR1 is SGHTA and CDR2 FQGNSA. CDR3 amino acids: CASSRLSAGTSTDTQYF. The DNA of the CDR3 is TGTGCCAGCAGCCGCCTATCGGCAGGGACTAGCACAGATACGCAGTATTTT.

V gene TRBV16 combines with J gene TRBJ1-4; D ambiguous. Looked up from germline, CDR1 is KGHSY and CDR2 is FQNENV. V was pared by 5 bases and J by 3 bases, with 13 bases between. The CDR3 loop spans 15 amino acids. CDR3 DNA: TGTGCCAGCAGCGCCTCCCGGACTTCTAATGAAAAACTGTTTTTT. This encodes CASSASRTSNEKLFF.